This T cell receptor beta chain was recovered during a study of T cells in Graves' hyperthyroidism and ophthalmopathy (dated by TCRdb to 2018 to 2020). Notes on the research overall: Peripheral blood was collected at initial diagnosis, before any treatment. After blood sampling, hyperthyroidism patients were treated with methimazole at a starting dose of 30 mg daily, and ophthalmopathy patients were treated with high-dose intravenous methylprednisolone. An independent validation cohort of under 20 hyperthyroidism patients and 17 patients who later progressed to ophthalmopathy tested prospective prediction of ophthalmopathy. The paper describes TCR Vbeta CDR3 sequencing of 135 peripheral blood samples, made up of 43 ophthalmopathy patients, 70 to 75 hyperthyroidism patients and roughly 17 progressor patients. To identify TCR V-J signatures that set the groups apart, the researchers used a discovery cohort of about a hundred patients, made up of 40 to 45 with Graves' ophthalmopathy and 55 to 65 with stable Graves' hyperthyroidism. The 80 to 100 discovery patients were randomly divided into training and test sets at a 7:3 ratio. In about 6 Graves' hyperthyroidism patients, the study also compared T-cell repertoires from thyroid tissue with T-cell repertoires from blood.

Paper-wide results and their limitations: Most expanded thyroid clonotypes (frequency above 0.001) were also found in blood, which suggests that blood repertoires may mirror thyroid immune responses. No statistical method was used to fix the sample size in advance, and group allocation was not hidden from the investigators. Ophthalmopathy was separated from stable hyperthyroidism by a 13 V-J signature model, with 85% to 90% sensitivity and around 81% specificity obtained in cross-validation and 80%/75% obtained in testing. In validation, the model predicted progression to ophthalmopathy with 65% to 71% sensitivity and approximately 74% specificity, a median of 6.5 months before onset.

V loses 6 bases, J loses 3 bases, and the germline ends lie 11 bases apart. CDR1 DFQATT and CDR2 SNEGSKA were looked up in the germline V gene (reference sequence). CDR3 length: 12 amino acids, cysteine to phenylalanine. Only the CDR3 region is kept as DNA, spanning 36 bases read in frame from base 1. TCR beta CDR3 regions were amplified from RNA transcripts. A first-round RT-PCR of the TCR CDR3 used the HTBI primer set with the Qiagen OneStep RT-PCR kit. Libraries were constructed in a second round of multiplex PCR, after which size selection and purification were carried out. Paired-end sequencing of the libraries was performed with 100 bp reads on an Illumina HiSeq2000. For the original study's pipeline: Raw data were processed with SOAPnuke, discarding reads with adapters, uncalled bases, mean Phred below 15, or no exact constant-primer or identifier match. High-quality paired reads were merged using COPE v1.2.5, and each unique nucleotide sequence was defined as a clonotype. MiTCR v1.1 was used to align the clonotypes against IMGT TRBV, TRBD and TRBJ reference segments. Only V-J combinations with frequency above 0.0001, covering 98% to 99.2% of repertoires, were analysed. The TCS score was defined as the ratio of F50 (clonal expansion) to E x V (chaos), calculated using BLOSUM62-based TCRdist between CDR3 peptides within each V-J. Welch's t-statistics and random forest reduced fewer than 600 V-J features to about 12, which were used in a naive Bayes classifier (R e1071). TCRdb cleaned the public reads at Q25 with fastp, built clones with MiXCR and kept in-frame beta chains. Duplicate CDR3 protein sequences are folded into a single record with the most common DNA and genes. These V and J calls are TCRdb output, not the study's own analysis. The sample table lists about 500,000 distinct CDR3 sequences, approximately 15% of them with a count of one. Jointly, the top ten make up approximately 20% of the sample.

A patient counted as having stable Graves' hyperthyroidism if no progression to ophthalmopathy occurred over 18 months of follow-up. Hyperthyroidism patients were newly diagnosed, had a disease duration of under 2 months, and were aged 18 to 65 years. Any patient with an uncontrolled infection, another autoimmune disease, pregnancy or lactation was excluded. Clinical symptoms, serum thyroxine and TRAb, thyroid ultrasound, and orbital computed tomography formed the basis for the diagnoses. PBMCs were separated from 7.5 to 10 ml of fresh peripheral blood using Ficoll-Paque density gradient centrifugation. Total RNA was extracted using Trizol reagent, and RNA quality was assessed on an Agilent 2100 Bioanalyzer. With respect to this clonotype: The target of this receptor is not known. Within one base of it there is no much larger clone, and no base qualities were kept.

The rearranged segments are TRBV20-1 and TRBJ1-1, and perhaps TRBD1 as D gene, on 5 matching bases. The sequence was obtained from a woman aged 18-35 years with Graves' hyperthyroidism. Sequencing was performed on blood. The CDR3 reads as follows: CSARRGHTEAFF. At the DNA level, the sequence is TGCAGTGCCAGAAGGGGCCACACTGAAGCTTTCTTT.